The clone carrying this TCR beta chain has just one count. The sample holds other DNA sequences that translate to the same CDR3. Original processing notes: Reference gene primer amplification gave nucleated cell count estimates. Some clones are missing from TCRdb's copy, which holds only in-frame ones; the method was immunoSEQ multiplex PCR. V and J calls and clone size come straight from that table; D and trimming were deduced from the DNA. The repertoire holds about 210,000 clones, almost 85% seen once, with roughly 8% in the top ten. The record originates from a study of blood T cell repertoires in COVID-19. Study summary: Samples taken during acute and convalescent COVID-19 were collected in the United States, Italy and Spain. PBMCs, B-cell-depleted T cells, or T cells were the source of the cDNA or gDNA that made up the material.

Sequenced: peripheral blood. The receptor comes from a woman between 45 and 65 years old with active or convalescent COVID-19.

The CDR3 region is CASSQFRGTGELFF. The CDR3 nucleotides are TGTGCCAGCAGCCAATTCCGGGGCACCGGGGAGCTGTTTTTT. The rearrangement uses TRBV3-1 (or the pseudogene TRBV3-2) and TRBJ2-2; a weak D match, TRBD2 (5 bases). V shed 2 bases and J shed 4 bases, with 8 bases lying between them. The CDR3 has 14 residues. Per germline, CDR1 LGHDT and CDR2 YNNKEL (reference sequence).